Presented here are 30 T cell receptor gamma chains from one specimen sequenced in a study of gamma delta lymphoproliferative disorders and STAT genes. The receptor sequences were amplified from genomic DNA of peripheral blood mononuclear cells. TCRdb made new clone calls on the multiplex PCR reads using CATT. The table shows over 1,000 gamma-chain clones, with 15% to 25% occurring only once. Sequencing was carried out using blood. These receptors all come from a human donor in good health.

The J gene is TRGJP2, the V gene TRGV4. Germline matching of the DNA provided the J gene here, since TCRdb leaves it blank. The germline V gene has CDR1 EGSTGY and CDR2 YDSYTSSV. The CDR3 runs 16 residues. The CDR3 nucleotides read TGTGCACCTGGGATGGGCGACAAGGGTAGTGATTGGATCAAGACGTTT. It encodes CAPGMGDKGSDWIKTF.

On this clone itself: The protein held in TCRdb is that of a much larger clone and does not match this DNA's translation at residue 7, likely because of a read error; the protein shown is translated from the DNA. The chain carries TRGV8 and TRGJ1 or TRGJ2. TCRdb carries no J gene annotation; the J gene was assigned here by matching the DNA with germline. Trimming took 1 base from V and 11 from J; bases not matched to a gene: 5. Germline V gives CDR1 VENAVY, CDR2 YDSYNSRV. The length of the CDR3 is 11 residues. The CDR3 here is CATWDSCEKLF. The CDR3 DNA reads TGTGCCACCTGGGATAGTTGCGAGAAACTCTTT.

This clone qualifies as medium-sized. The gene calls are TRGV4 and TRGJ1 or TRGJ2. No J gene was available from TCRdb, and it was assigned here by a germline match of the DNA. Trimming took 1 base from V and 0 from J; bases not matched to a gene: 3. The CDR3 spans 14 residues. Germline V gives CDR1 EGSTGY, CDR2 YDSYTSSV. The CDR3 region has the DNA TGTGCCACCTGGGATGGTTCGAATTATTATAAGAAACTCTTT. Protein sequence: CATWDGSNYYKKLF.

The V call is TRGV10, the J call TRGJ1 or TRGJ2. No J gene was available from TCRdb, and it was assigned here by a germline match of the DNA. TRGV10 is noted as an ORF with a role that remains uncertain. The trim removed 8 bases at V and 4 bases at J, leaving 12 bases unmatched. The CDR3 extends over 14 amino acids. CDR3 amino acids: CAAWDYWRYYKKLF. The CDR3, as DNA: TGTGCTGCGTGGGATTACTGGCGCTATTATAAGAAACTCTTT.

By frequency in the sample, this clone is large (0.1 to 1%). The J gene is TRGJ1 or TRGJ2, the V gene TRGV8. Germline matching of the DNA provided the J gene here, since TCRdb leaves it blank. CDR3 size: 14 residues. Unmatched junction bases numbered 3, after V lost 1 base and J lost 0 bases. Germline CDR1 VENAVY, CDR2 YDSYNSRV. CDR3 DNA: TGTGCCACCTGGGATAGCGAGAATTATTATAAGAAACTCTTT. It is translated as CATWDSENYYKKLF.

This clone is termed large (0.1 to 1%). This CDR3 reads CAAWDYWARICWFKIF. The CDR3 nucleotides are TGTGCTGCGTGGGATTATTGGGCTAGAATTTGTTGGTTCAAGATATTT. The chain employs TRGV10 and TRGJP1. No J gene was available from TCRdb, and it was assigned here by a germline match of the DNA. TRGV10 is assigned to the ORF class and has an uncertain function. The CDR3 covers 16 residues. The J segment lost 9 bases and the V segment lost 8 bases, leaving 19 bases of the junction unmatched.

By share, this clone ranks as medium-sized. J is TRGJ1 or TRGJ2 and V is TRGV10. TCRdb offers no J gene call, so here the DNA was matched to germline to obtain one. TRGV10 is treated as an ORF (open reading frame) with a function not yet certain. Losses at the gene ends were 8 bases for V and 0 bases for J; bases not matched to a gene: 14. The CDR3 is 16 residues long. CDR3 nucleotides: TGTGCTGCGTGGGACATACCCTACTCGAATTATTATAAGAAACTCTTT. It is translated as CAAWDIPYSNYYKKLF.

Judged by abundance, this clone is medium-sized. The chain carries TRGV2 and TRGJ1 or TRGJ2. Since TCRdb gives no J gene, matching the DNA to germline was used here to assign it. Germline trimming cut 1 base from V and 1 base from J; bases unmatched to any gene: 7. CDR3 length equals 15 residues. Germline CDR1 and CDR2: EGSNGY and YDSYNSKV. CDR3 nucleotide sequence: TGTGCCACCTGGGACGGCCATCTAAATTATTATAAGAAACTCTTT. It is translated as CATWDGHLNYYKKLF.

In this sample, this clone is medium-sized. The rearrangement uses TRGV2 and TRGJ1 or TRGJ2. The J gene, missing from TCRdb, was assigned here through DNA to germline matching. The V gene's germline CDR1 is EGSNGY and CDR2 YDSYNSKV. The CDR3 covers 10 residues. The V and J ends lost 8 bases and 9 bases, in that order; junction bases with no gene match: 7. The CDR3 nucleotides are TGTGCCACCTTGGCCCCTAAGAAACTCTTT. Protein: CATLAPKKLF.

Comments on this clone: The translation of this DNA and the TCRdb protein of a much larger clone differ at residue 9, probably owing to a read error; the protein shown here is translated from the DNA. The V and J genes are TRGV8 and TRGJP1. TCRdb offers no J gene call, so here the DNA was matched to germline to obtain one. The germline gives CDR1 VENAVY, CDR2 YDSYNSRV. This CDR3 is built from 15 residues. The CDR3 DNA reads TGTGCCACCTGGGAGCCATATACCGCTGGTTGGTTCAAGATATTT. Protein product: CATWEPYTAGWFKIF.

This clone is medium-sized by share. The chain recombines TRGV5 with TRGJ1 or TRGJ2. Since TCRdb gives no J gene, matching the DNA to germline was used here to assign it. Germline assignment: CDR1 VINAFY and CDR2 YDVSNSKD. This CDR3 has 13 amino acids. V trimming: 3 bases; J trimming: 0 bases; junction bases outside the gene matches: 2. The CDR3 here is CATWDGNYYKKLF. Here the CDR3 DNA reads TGTGCCACCTGGGACGGGAATTATTATAAGAAACTCTTT.

This clone is large by share. The rearrangement joins TRGV10 to TRGJ1 or TRGJ2. No J gene is reported in TCRdb; it was inferred here by comparing the DNA with germline. TRGV10 is filed as an ORF, its function uncertain. The CDR3 runs 14 residues. V shed 8 bases, J shed 3 bases, and the junction held 11 bases outside the gene matches. DNA for the CDR3: TGTGCTGCGTGGGATCGGCGGGTTTATTATAAGAAACTCTTT. This gives the protein CAAWDRRVYYKKLF.

The chain is built from TRGV10 and TRGJP1. No J gene was available from TCRdb, and it was assigned here by a germline match of the DNA. TRGV10 is assigned to the ORF class and has an uncertain function. V gave up 8 bases and J gave up 0 bases; unmatched junction bases: 22. This CDR3 region has 20 residues. CDR3 in amino acids: CAAWDYTPTSRNTTGWFKIF. DNA for the CDR3: TGTGCTGCGTGGGATTATACCCCAACCTCGAGAAATACCACTGGTTGGTTCAAGATATTT.

Within the sample, this clone is large. The chain has TRGV2 and TRGJ1 or TRGJ2. No J segment appears in TCRdb, so it was assigned here by matching the sequence to germline. Per the germline V gene, CDR1 is EGSNGY and CDR2 is YDSYNSKV. The CDR3 spans 13 residues. The ends lost 0 bases at V and 2 bases at J; junction bases unmatched: 1. For the CDR3, the DNA is TGTGCCACCTGGGACGGGCATTATTATAAGAAACTCTTT. Protein: CATWDGHYYKKLF.

Sample share makes this clone medium-sized (0.01 to 0.1%). The genes are TRGV4 and TRGJ1 or TRGJ2. The J gene, left out of TCRdb, was set here by checking the DNA against germline. The CDR3 length is 12 residues. CDR1 and CDR2 from the germline V gene are EGSTGY and YDSYTSSV. Trimming took 0 bases from V and 5 from J; bases not matched to a gene: 1. The CDR3 loop reads CATWDGDYKKLF. CDR3 nucleotides: TGTGCCACCTGGGATGGGGATTATAAGAAACTCTTT.

This clone was counted only a few times. The V gene is TRGV4, the J gene TRGJ1 or TRGJ2. Assignment of the J gene here rests on matching the DNA to germline, because TCRdb gives none. Germline-derived CDR1 and CDR2 are EGSTGY and YDSYTSSV. V gave up 8 bases and J gave up 3 bases; unmatched junction bases: 4. The CDR3 runs 11 residues. As DNA, the CDR3 is TGTGCCACCTCTACTTATTATAAGAAACTCTTT. Its protein is CATSTYYKKLF.

The V and J genes are TRGV9 and TRGJ1 or TRGJ2. Since TCRdb gives no J gene, matching the DNA to germline was used here to assign it. The junction had 6 bases not matched to a gene; V was cut back by 6 bases and J by 10 bases. The CDR3 totals 10 residues. CDR1 is GITISATS, CDR2 ISYDGTV, per germline (reference sequence). CDR3 region: CALWSVKKLF. DNA of the CDR3: TGTGCCTTGTGGAGCGTCAAGAAACTCTTT.

Concerning this clone: At one boundary the junction diverges from the germline segment, which might be a read error. The rearrangement links TRGV10 to TRGJP1. The J gene is not listed in TCRdb, so it was assigned here from a DNA match to germline. TRGV10 is an ORF; its function is uncertain. CDR3 size: 15 residues. CDR3 bases: TGCGCGGGATCGGAACAATATACCACTGGTTGGTTCAAGATATTT. This gives the protein CAGSEQYTTGWFKIF.

J is TRGJ1 or TRGJ2 and V is TRGV4. The J gene is not listed in TCRdb, so it was assigned here from a DNA match to germline. CDR3 length equals 12 residues. With V trimmed by 0 bases and J by 7 bases, 3 bases remained unmatched. Germline lookup yields CDR1 EGSTGY and CDR2 YDSYTSSV. CDR3 region: CATWDGGYKKLF. CDR3 DNA: TGTGCCACCTGGGATGGGGGGTATAAGAAACTCTTT.

This clone qualifies as large. This chain joins TRGV2 and TRGJP2. Matching the DNA to germline supplied the J gene, which TCRdb does not give. The length of the CDR3 is 14 residues. V dropped 0 bases and J dropped 5; count of bases not matched to a gene: 3. Germline CDR1 is EGSNGY and CDR2 is YDSYNSKV. The CDR3 region has the DNA TGTGCCACCTGGGACGGGCGAAGTGATTGGATCAAGACGTTT. It translates to CATWDGRSDWIKTF.

This clone is medium-sized (0.01 to 0.1%) in the sample. This chain links TRGV4 with TRGJ1 or TRGJ2. The J gene, missing from TCRdb, was assigned here through DNA to germline matching. CDR1 is EGSTGY and CDR2 is YDSYTSSV in the germline V gene. This CDR3 is built from 12 residues. V gave up 6 bases and J gave up 3 bases; unmatched junction bases: 5. CDR3 protein: CATWSSYYKKLF. In nucleotides, the CDR3 is TGTGCCACCTGGTCATCTTATTATAAGAAACTCTTT.

Points on this clone: It is unclear where the CDR3 begins or ends on the DNA, so no DNA is shown, and the CDR3 is as TCRdb lists it. The V gene was identified as TRGV10, while no J gene was called. TRGV10 qualifies as an ORF whose function is uncertain. Termini included, the CDR3 measures 13 amino acids. CDR3 region: CTTVLRAPGEKLF.

This clone is labeled as medium-sized. The same CDR3 is also encoded by other DNA sequences in this sample. Called V gene: TRGV10; the J gene was not called. TRGV10 is treated as an ORF (open reading frame) with a function not yet certain. The CDR3 spans 14 residues. CDR3 loop: CAAWDYPLAYKKLF. For the CDR3, the DNA is TGTGCTGCGTGGGATTATCCCCTTGCTTATAAGAAACTTTTT.

By its share, this clone is medium-sized (0.01 to 0.1%). This sequence joins TRGV2 and TRGJ1 or TRGJ2. TCRdb does not report a J gene; here it was assigned by matching the DNA to germline references. Germline-derived CDR1 and CDR2 are EGSNGY and YDSYNSKV. The J segment lost 3 bases and the V segment lost 0 bases, leaving 2 bases of the junction unmatched. The CDR3 has 13 residues. The CDR3 region has the DNA TGTGCCACCTGGGACGGGATTTATTATAAGAAACTCTTT. Translating it yields CATWDGIYYKKLF.

This clone counts as large (0.1 to 1%). Other nucleotide sequences in the sample specify the same CDR3. The gene calls are TRGV10 and TRGJ1 or TRGJ2. TCRdb gives no J gene; it was assigned here by matching the DNA to germline. TRGV10 is flagged as an ORF with uncertain function. After removal of 8 bases from V and 4 bases from J, the junction contained 12 bases not matched to a gene. The CDR3 has 14 residues. The CDR3 nucleotides are TGTGCTGCGTGGGAGGCGTCCGGGTATTATAAGAAACTCTTT. It is translated as CAAWEASGYYKKLF.

This clone is labeled as large. The chain has TRGV4 and TRGJ1 or TRGJ2. The J gene, absent from TCRdb, was called here by matching the DNA to germline. V was pared by 1 base and J by 4 bases, with 7 bases of the junction left unmatched. The CDR3 spans 14 residues. Germline CDR1 is EGSTGY and CDR2 is YDSYTSSV. CDR3 residues: CATWDGALYYKKLF. Written as DNA, the CDR3 is TGTGCCACCTGGGATGGCGCATTATATTATAAGAAACTCTTT.

This clone is termed medium-sized (0.01 to 0.1%). The V and J genes are TRGV8 and TRGJ1 or TRGJ2. The J gene comes from matching the DNA to germline here; TCRdb lacks it. The junction had 6 bases not matched to a gene; V was cut back by 3 bases and J by 7 bases. The germline V gene has CDR1 VENAVY and CDR2 YDSYNSRV. This CDR3 region has 12 residues. CDR3 amino acids: CATWDLEYKKLF. The DNA of the CDR3 is TGTGCCACCTGGGATTTAGAATATAAGAAACTCTTT.

V gene assignment gives TRGV2, but the J gene was left uncalled. From germline, CDR1 is EGSNGY and CDR2 YDSYNSKV. The CDR3 consists of 9 residues. The CDR3 bases are TGTGCCACCTGGGACGGGCTGTTCTTT. This gives the protein CATWDGLFF.

Notes on this clone: The limits of the CDR3 on the DNA are not certain, so only TCRdb's listed CDR3 is given. With the J gene uncalled, the V gene is TRGV4. The CDR3 comprises 21 residues, both ends counted. The germline V gene encodes CDR1 EGSTGY and CDR2 YDSYTSSV. The CDR3 loop reads CATWDGPRIIIRNSLAVEQHF.

This clone counts as medium-sized. The genes are TRGV8 and TRGJ1 or TRGJ2. TCRdb lists no J gene, so it was determined here by aligning the DNA to germline. The CDR3 runs 16 residues. V gave up 2 bases and J gave up 5 bases; unmatched junction bases: 15. Germline V gene data show CDR1 as VENAVY and CDR2 as YDSYNSRV. The CDR3 loop is CATWDTGGRADYKKLF. Written as DNA, the CDR3 is TGTGCCACCTGGGATACAGGAGGCCGGGCCGATTATAAGAAACTCTTT.